Reported below is one T cell receptor (beta chain). Germline CDR1 is LNHDA and CDR2 is SQIVND (reference sequence). Trimming cost V 0 bases and J 2 bases, with 8 bases left between them. The CDR3 consists of 15 residues. Profiled with immunoSEQ multiplex PCR; TCRdb holds only in-frame clones, not every one. The data show some 110,000 clones, approximately 89% seen once. This specimen belongs to a study of blood T cell repertoires in COVID-19. The sample consisted of peripheral blood. This receptor was taken from a man aged 35 to 55 with acute or convalescent COVID-19. The V and J genes are TRBV19 and TRBJ1-5, with D maybe TRBD1 (6 bases). The CDR3, as DNA: TGTGCCAGTAGTATAGAAGGGGGAGGCAATCAGCCCCAGCATTTT. Translating gives CASSIEGGGNQPQHF.